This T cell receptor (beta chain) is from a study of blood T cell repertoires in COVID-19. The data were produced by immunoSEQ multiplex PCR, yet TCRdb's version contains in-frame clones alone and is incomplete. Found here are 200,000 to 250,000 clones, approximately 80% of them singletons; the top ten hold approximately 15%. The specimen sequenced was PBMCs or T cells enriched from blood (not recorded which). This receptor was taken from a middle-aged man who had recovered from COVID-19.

CDR3 nucleotides: TGTGCCAGCACCAAGGGACTAGCGGGGAGCACCGGGGAGCTGTTTTTT. Translated, it gives CASTKGLAGSTGELFF. The chain recombines TRBV9 with TRBJ2-2; TRBD2 matches at 13 bases. The CDR3 runs 16 residues. J gave up 4 bases and V 6 bases, and 6 bases lay outside the gene matches. Germline V lookup: CDR1 SGDLS, CDR2 YYNGEE.